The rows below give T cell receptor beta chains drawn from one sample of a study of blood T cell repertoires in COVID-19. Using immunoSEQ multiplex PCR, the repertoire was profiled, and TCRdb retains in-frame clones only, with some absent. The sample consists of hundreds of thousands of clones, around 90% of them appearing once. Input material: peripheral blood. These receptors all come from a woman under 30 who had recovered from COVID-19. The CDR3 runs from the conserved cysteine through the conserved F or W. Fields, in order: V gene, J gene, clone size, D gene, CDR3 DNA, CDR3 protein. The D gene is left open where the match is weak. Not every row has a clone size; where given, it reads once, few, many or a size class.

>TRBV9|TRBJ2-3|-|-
TGTGCCAGCAGCCTCACAGGATTTGCCGGGGATACGCAGTATTTT
CASSLTGFAGDTQYF
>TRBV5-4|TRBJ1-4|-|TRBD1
TGTGCCAGCAGCCCTCGACAGGGGAATGAAAAACTGTTTTTT
CASSPRQGNEKLFF
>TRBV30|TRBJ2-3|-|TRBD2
TGTGCCTGGAGTGTCCGTTGGGCTAGCGGACCCACAGATACGCAGTATTTT
CAWSVRWASGPTDTQYF
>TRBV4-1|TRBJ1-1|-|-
TGCGCCAGCAGCCATGGACAGATTCTAGATGAAGCTTTCTTT
CASSHGQILDEAFF
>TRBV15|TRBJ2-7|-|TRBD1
TGTGCCACCAGCAGGGGACAGGCAGCCTACGAGCAGTACTTC
CATSRGQAAYEQYF
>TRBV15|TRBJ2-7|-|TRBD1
TGTGCCACCAGCATATACAGGGGGGACTACGAGCAGTACTTC
CATSIYRGDYEQYF
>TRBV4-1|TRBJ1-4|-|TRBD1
TGCGCCAGCAGCCTAGCTGAGGGACAGGGGAATGAAAAACTGTTTTTT
CASSLAEGQGNEKLFF
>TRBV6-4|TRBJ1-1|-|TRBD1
TGTGCCAGCAGGGGACAGGGTTCGCCTGAAGCTTTCTTT
CASRGQGSPEAFF
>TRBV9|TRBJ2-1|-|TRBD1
TGTGCCAGCAGCGTAAGTCCCGACAGGGGAGGAGATGAGCAGTTCTTC
CASSVSPDRGGDEQFF
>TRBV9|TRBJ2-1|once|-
TGTGCCAGCAGCGTAGAGGCTAGAAGCAATGAGCAGTTCTTC
CASSVEARSNEQFF
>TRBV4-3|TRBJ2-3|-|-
TGCGCCAGCAGCCAAAAGCGGGCCCCAGATACGCAGTATTTT
CASSQKRAPDTQYF
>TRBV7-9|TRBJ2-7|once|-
TGTGCCAGCAGCACCGACAGGATTCTTTACGAGCAGTACTTC
CASSTDRILYEQYF
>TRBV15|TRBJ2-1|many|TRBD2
TGTGCCACCAGCCTCACTAGCGGGTCCTACAATGAGCAGTTCTTC
CATSLTSGSYNEQFF
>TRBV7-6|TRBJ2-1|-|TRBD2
TGTGCCAGCAGCTTAGAACTAGCGGGAGTTGTCAGTGAGCAGTTCTTC
CASSLELAGVVSEQFF
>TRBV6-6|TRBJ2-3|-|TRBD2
TGTGCCAGCAGCCCAGATAGCGGGAACACAGATACGCAGTATTTT
CASSPDSGNTDTQYF